One sample yielded the 27 T cell receptor beta chains listed below, sequenced in a study of blood T cell repertoires in COVID-19. TCRdb keeps only in-frame clones here, not all; method: immunoSEQ multiplex PCR. The sample carries over 75,000 clones, 89% recorded once. Sequencing was done on a sample of peripheral blood. These receptor sequences come from a woman older than 75 with active COVID-19.

The chain is built from TRBV28 and TRBJ2-3, with 10 bases matching TRBD1. V gave up 6 bases and J gave up 2 bases; unmatched junction bases: 5. From germline, CDR1 is MDHEN and CDR2 SYDVKM. This CDR3 region has 15 residues. The CDR3 here is CASRGQGSLTDTQYF. CDR3 coding DNA: TGTGCCAGCAGGGGACAGGGGTCCCTCACAGATACGCAGTATTTT.

The chain recombines TRBV4-3 with TRBJ2-3; 9 positions match TRBD2. V was clipped by 4 bases and J by 0 bases; unmatched bases: 14. There are 19 residues in the CDR3. Germline lookup yields CDR1 LGHNA and CDR2 YSLEER. The CDR3 nucleotides are TGCGCCAGCAGCCCTGAACCCGCCCTAGCGGGAATTAGCACAGATACGCAGTATTTT. It codes for CASSPEPALAGISTDTQYF.

The genes are TRBV20-1 and TRBJ1-5; D uncertain. The CDR3 is 14 amino acids. Trimming left V 3 bases short and J 0 bases short, with 9 bases between. Germline V lookup: CDR1 DFQATT, CDR2 SNEGSKA (reference sequence). The CDR3 DNA sequence: TGCAGTGCTAGTCGCGGGAATAGCAATCAGCCCCAGCATTTT. Translating it yields CSASRGNSNQPQHF.

The chain has TRBV2 and TRBJ2-1; a weak D match, TRBD1 (5 bases). From germline, CDR1 is SNHLY and CDR2 FYNNEI. Trimming left V 5 bases short and J 6 bases short, with 8 bases between. CDR3 length equals 12 residues. Here the CDR3 reads CASSFTGNEQFF. The CDR3 coding sequence is TGTGCCAGCAGTTTTACAGGCAATGAGCAGTTCTTC.

This clone was picked up many times. The CDR3 reads CASSYLTGIYGYTF. CDR3 nucleotide sequence: TGTGCCAGCAGCTATCTGACAGGGATTTATGGCTACACCTTC. The chain couples TRBV5-6 to TRBJ1-2; 7 nucleotides match TRBD1. Germline V lookup: CDR1 SGHDT, CDR2 YYEEEE. CDR3 size: 14 residues. The junction had 7 bases not matched to a gene; V was cut back by 3 bases and J by 5 bases.

This chain joins TRBV28 and TRBJ2-7, with 7 positions matching TRBD1. Germline V gene lookup returns CDR1 MDHEN and CDR2 SYDVKM. The CDR3 is 14 amino acids. Trimming removed 6 bases from V and 0 bases from J; junction bases left unmatched: 5. CDR3 amino acids: CASSTTGTSYEQYF. CDR3 in DNA: TGTGCCAGCAGCACGACAGGGACCTCCTACGAGCAGTACTTC.

This chain connects TRBV4-1 to TRBJ2-1; the match to TRBD2 covers 8 bases. Germline values: CDR1 MGHRA, CDR2 YSYEKL. The ends lost 1 base at V and 9 bases at J; junction bases unmatched: 11. CDR3 length: 16 amino acids. CDR3 region: CASSQGTAGRAIEQFF. The CDR3 DNA is TGCGCCAGCAGCCAAGGGACCGCCGGGAGGGCGATTGAGCAGTTCTTC.

In nucleotides, the CDR3 is TGTGCCACCAGCAGTACAAGTCTTAGCGGGTCTTACTCCTACGAGCAGTACTTC. This codes for CATSSTSLSGSYSYEQYF. This chain links TRBV15 with TRBJ2-7; TRBD2 aligns across 7 bases. In germline, CDR1 is LNHNV, CDR2 YYDKDF (reference sequence). The CDR3 runs to 18 residues. The junction had 14 bases not matched to a gene; V was cut back by 3 bases and J by 0 bases.

About this clone itself: At one boundary the junction diverges from the germline segment, which might be a read error. This chain joins TRBV6-1 and TRBJ2-7; 11 bases line up with TRBD1. Germline V CDR1 and CDR2: MNHNS, SASEGT. The CDR3 totals 16 residues. CDR3 nucleotides: TGTGCCAGCAGTGAGTCTCCGAGTCAGGCCGGGACAGGGGGTTCGTTC. Its protein is CASSESPSQAGTGGSF.

The J gene is TRBJ2-7, the V gene TRBV7-9, with 10 bases identical to TRBD2. The V segment lost 6 bases and the J segment 2 bases; nucleotides outside the gene matches: 4. Germline V gene sequence: CDR1 SEHNR, CDR2 FQNEAQ (reference sequence). The CDR3 is made up of 14 amino acids. CDR3 protein: CASSLTSGTYEQYF. As DNA, the CDR3 is TGTGCCAGCAGTTTAACTAGCGGGACCTACGAGCAGTACTTC.

The chain joins TRBV2 to TRBJ1-1; no clear D. The germline V gene has CDR1 SNHLY and CDR2 FYNNEI. The CDR3 contains 10 residues. V was shortened by 10 bases and J by 9 bases, with 12 bases between the two germline ends. The DNA of the CDR3 is TGTGCCATCGGAGGAGGACAAGCTTTCTTT. Translation: CAIGGGQAFF.

This clone was seen a few times. This chain uses TRBV24-1 with TRBJ1-5; 10 positions match TRBD1. The CDR3 spans 17 residues. V gave up 2 bases and J gave up 5 bases; unmatched junction bases: 8. Germline assignment: CDR1 KGHDR and CDR2 SFDVKD. The DNA of the CDR3 is TGTGCCACCAGTGATTCTCGGACAGGGGGGTTAGATCAGCCCCAGCATTTT. Translated, it gives CATSDSRTGGLDQPQHF.

This chain uses TRBV4-2 with TRBJ2-5; no firm D call. CDR3 size: 14 residues. V dropped 0 bases and J dropped 5 bases, with 10 bases sitting between them. CDR1 and CDR2 (germline): LGHNA, YNFKEQ. DNA for the CDR3: TGTGCCAGCAGCCAAGATTTGGCGAGGGAGACCCAGTACTTC. Its translation is CASSQDLARETQYF.

The V call is TRBV5-1, the J call TRBJ1-5; D may be TRBD1 (6 bases). Germline V lookup: CDR1 SGHRS, CDR2 YFSETQ. The CDR3 totals 14 residues. Trimming removed 0 bases from V and 6 bases from J, with 10 bases in between. The CDR3 loop reads CASSLGGPGQPQHF. As DNA, the CDR3 is TGCGCCAGCAGCTTGGGGGGGCCGGGTCAGCCCCAGCATTTT.

The chain recombines TRBV20-1 with TRBJ1-1; maybe TRBD1 (5 bases). Trimming removed 6 bases from V and 6 bases from J, with 11 bases in between. The germline V gene has CDR1 DFQATT and CDR2 SNEGSKA (reference sequence). CDR3 size: 11 residues. CDR3 bases: TGCAGTGCACCCAGGGTCTCTGAAGCTTTCTTT. Translation: CSAPRVSEAFF.

The rearrangement links TRBV6-6 to TRBJ1-2; D is unresolved. The germline gives CDR1 MNHNY, CDR2 SVGAGI (reference sequence). The CDR3 runs to 14 residues. V shed 0 bases and J shed 4 bases, with 9 bases lying between them. CDR3 nucleotides: TGTGCCAGCAGTTACTCTGGGGAGGTCTATGGCTACACCTTC. Amino acid sequence: CASSYSGEVYGYTF.

The chain recombines TRBV7-2 with TRBJ2-2; D may be TRBD2 (5 bases). The CDR3 runs to 15 residues. The germline CDR1 and CDR2 sequences are SGHTA and FQGNSA. V gave up 0 bases and J gave up 5 bases, with 10 bases separating them. CDR3 region: CASSLAAGETGELFF. CDR3 bases: TGTGCCAGCAGCTTAGCTGCGGGTGAGACCGGGGAGCTGTTTTTT.

The rearrangement links TRBV13 to TRBJ2-6, with 9 bases matching TRBD1. V shed 4 bases, J shed 3 bases, and the junction held 13 bases outside the gene matches. The CDR3 contains 19 residues. Germline CDR1 PRHDT, CDR2 FYEKMQ (reference sequence). This CDR3 is CASSSFRQGVRYGANVLTF. The CDR3 DNA reads TGTGCCAGCAGCTCTTTTAGACAGGGGGTCCGCTATGGGGCCAACGTCCTGACTTTC. The whole variable domain, filled in from reference TRBV13 and TRBJ2-6, reads AAGVIQSPRHLIKEKRETATLKCYPIPRHDTVYWYQQGPGQDPQFLISFYEKMQSDKGSIPDRFSAQQFSDYHSELNMSSLELGDSALYFCASSSFRQGVRYGANVLTFGAGSRLTVL.

V and J are TRBV2 and TRBJ2-5; 7 bases are shared with TRBD1. J gave up 4 bases and V 6 bases, and 2 bases lay outside the gene matches. The germline CDR1 and CDR2 sequences are SNHLY and FYNNEI. The CDR3 runs 12 residues. The CDR3 nucleotides are TGTGCCAGCAGGGGACAGATAGAGACCCAGTACTTC. Translated, it gives CASRGQIETQYF.

This clone has just one count. The V and J genes are TRBV5-1 and TRBJ2-7; 9 bases agree with TRBD1. Trimming took 2 bases from V and 2 from J; bases not matched to a gene: 2. CDR3 size: 14 residues. In germline, CDR1 is SGHRS, CDR2 YFSETQ. The CDR3 loop reads CASSFRDRAYEQYF. In DNA form, the CDR3 reads TGCGCCAGCAGCTTCCGGGACAGGGCCTACGAGCAGTACTTC.

This clone was seen only once. V is TRBV9 and J is TRBJ2-1; 8 bases are a match to TRBD2. After removal of 4 bases from V and 0 bases from J, the junction contained 18 bases not matched to a gene. CDR3 size: 20 residues. The germline V gene has CDR1 SGDLS and CDR2 YYNGEE. The DNA for the CDR3 is TGTGCCAGCAGCCGTCCTTTTGGGCTAGCGGGTGAGAGCTCCTACAATGAGCAGTTCTTC. This codes for CASSRPFGLAGESSYNEQFF.

The V gene is TRBV5-1, the J gene TRBJ2-3; the match to TRBD1 covers 7 bases. Per germline, CDR1 SGHRS and CDR2 YFSETQ. The J segment lost 6 bases and the V segment lost 3 bases, leaving 13 bases of the junction unmatched. This CDR3 is 16 amino acids long. The CDR3 region has the DNA TGCGCCAGCAGCTGGGGACAGTACAACACCCAGGATACGCAGTATTTT. It is translated as CASSWGQYNTQDTQYF.

The chain couples TRBV10-3 to TRBJ1-4; D gene ambiguous. Between the trimmed V and J ends, which lost 0 bases and 6 bases, there was a span of 8 bases. Germline CDR1 is ENHRY and CDR2 is SYGVKD. The CDR3 has 14 amino acids. The CDR3 region has the DNA TGTGCCATCAGTGAGTCCCAGAGGGATGAAAAACTGTTTTTT. Its protein product is CAISESQRDEKLFF.

V gene TRBV6-6 combines with J gene TRBJ2-1; 8 nucleotides agree with TRBD2. This CDR3 is built from 19 residues. With 6 bases clipped from V and 5 bases from J, the junction kept 21 bases outside the gene matches. Germline V lookup: CDR1 MNHNY, CDR2 SVGAGI (reference sequence). This chain's CDR3 is CASSSDGRTTSEVDNEQFF. The CDR3 DNA follows: TGTGCCAGCAGCTCGGACGGACGTACGACTAGCGAGGTTGACAATGAGCAGTTCTTC.

The rearrangement uses TRBV7-9 and TRBJ2-7; D remains unclear. CDR1 SEHNR and CDR2 FQNEAQ come from the germline V gene (reference sequence). The ends were cut back, 7 bases at V and 2 bases at J, with 18 bases in the middle. The CDR3 spans 15 residues. The CDR3 DNA sequence: TGTGCCAGCACCCCCGTTCGAGAGTACCCCTACGAGCAGTACTTC. This sequence encodes CASTPVREYPYEQYF.

The rearrangement joins TRBV5-1 to TRBJ1-2; D not certain. CDR1 is SGHRS and CDR2 is YFSETQ in the germline V gene. The CDR3 runs 13 residues. V was trimmed by 4 bases and J by 3 bases, leaving 10 bases between them. The CDR3 coding sequence is TGCGCCAGCAGCGTCGACGGGGACTATGGCTACACCTTC. This gives the protein CASSVDGDYGYTF.

The J gene is TRBJ2-2, the V gene TRBV9; the D gene is possibly TRBD1 (7 bases). The CDR3 sequence is 15 residues long. Germline lookup yields CDR1 SGDLS and CDR2 YYNGEE. V dropped 4 bases and J dropped 6 bases, with 16 bases sitting between them. The CDR3 loop reads CASSPRGGGAGELFF. CDR3 bases: TGTGCCAGCAGCCCCCGAGGAGGGGGCGCCGGGGAGCTGTTTTTT.